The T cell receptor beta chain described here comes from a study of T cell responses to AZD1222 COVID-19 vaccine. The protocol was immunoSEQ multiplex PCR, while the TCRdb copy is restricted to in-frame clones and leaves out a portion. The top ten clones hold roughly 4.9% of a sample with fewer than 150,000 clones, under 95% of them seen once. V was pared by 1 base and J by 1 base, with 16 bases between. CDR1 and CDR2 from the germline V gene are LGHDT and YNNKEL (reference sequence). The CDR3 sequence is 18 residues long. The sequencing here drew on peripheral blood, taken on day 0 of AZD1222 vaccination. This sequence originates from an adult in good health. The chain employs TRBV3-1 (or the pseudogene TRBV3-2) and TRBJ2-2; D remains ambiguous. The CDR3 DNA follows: TGTGCCAGCAGCCAAGTCGGAAAACCGGACGGGAACACCGGGGAGCTGTTTTTT. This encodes CASSQVGKPDGNTGELFF.